The 30 T cell receptor beta chains below come from one sample, sequenced in a study of shared clonotypes between healthy human individuals. Using immunoSEQ multiplex PCR, the repertoire was profiled, and TCRdb retains in-frame clones only, with some absent. The table has about 2 million clones, around 96% seen once. Naive CD8 cells lacked CD45RO, underwent positive selection for CCR7 and left out terminally differentiated effector memory CD45RA+ cells. Sequencing was performed on naive CD8+ T cells sorted from blood. These receptors came from a man aged 18 to 29 in good health.

The chain joins TRBV9 to TRBJ1-4; no clear D. Trimming took 0 bases from V and 2 from J, leaving 8 bases between them. CDR3 length: 15 residues. The V gene's germline CDR1 is SGDLS and CDR2 YYNGEE. In DNA form, the CDR3 reads TGTGCCAGCAGCGTAGAATGGGGTACTAATGAAAAACTGTTTTTT. It is translated as CASSVEWGTNEKLFF.

This sequence joins TRBV5-8 and TRBJ2-7; 7 positions match TRBD2. V lost 1 base and J lost 0; bases outside the gene matches: 7. CDR1 is SGHTS and CDR2 is YDEGEE in the germline V gene. The CDR3 extends over 16 amino acids. The CDR3 region has the DNA TGTGCCAGCAGCTTGCTCGGGAGGAAGGGCTCCTACGAGCAGTACTTC. It is translated as CASSLLGRKGSYEQYF.

This chain uses TRBV7-2 with TRBJ2-7; D gene unclear. This CDR3 comprises 11 residues. Germline CDR1 is SGHTA and CDR2 is FQGNSA. The V and J ends lost 5 bases and 5 bases respectively, with 7 bases between them. The CDR3 DNA is TGTGCCAGCAGCGCTTTCGACGAGCAGTACTTC. This codes for CASSAFDEQYF. The entire variable domain, with the rest obtained from reference TRBV7-2 and TRBJ2-7, is as follows: GAGVSQSPSNKVTEKGKDVELRCDPISGHTALYWYRQSLGQGLEFLIYFQGNSAPDKSGLPSDRFSAERTGGSVSTLTIQRTQQEDSAVYLCASSAFDEQYFGPGTRLTVT.

In regard to this clone: Other DNA sequences from this sample encode an identical CDR3 as well. The chain joins TRBV25-1 to TRBJ1-2; D is unclear. CDR1 and CDR2 (germline): MGHDK, SYGVNS. The CDR3 runs to 13 residues. V shed 1 base and J shed 3 bases, with 6 bases lying between them. CDR3 sequence: CASSELGDYGYTF. The CDR3 nucleotides are TGTGCCAGCAGTGAATTAGGAGACTATGGCTACACCTTC.

The gene calls are TRBV7-2 and TRBJ2-7; possibly TRBD1 for D (7 bases). The V and J ends lost 6 bases and 5 bases respectively, with 17 bases between them. Germline lookup yields CDR1 SGHTA and CDR2 FQGNSA. CDR3 length: 14 residues. The CDR3, as DNA: TGTGCCAGCAGATCGCGAGACAGGGAGGACGAGCAGTACTTC. Translated, it gives CASRSRDREDEQYF.

The J gene is TRBJ2-5, the V gene TRBV6-6; D call uncertain. CDR1 MNHNY and CDR2 SVGAGI come from the germline V gene (reference sequence). There are 12 residues in the CDR3. Trimming pared 5 bases from V and 4 bases from J, leaving 8 bases between. This CDR3 reads CASSPSRETQYF. The CDR3 DNA follows: TGTGCCAGCAGTCCATCGAGAGAGACCCAGTACTTC.

CDR3 sequence: CASSILLWDGYTF. DNA for the CDR3: TGTGCCAGTAGTATCCTTTTATGGGATGGCTACACCTTC. This chain connects TRBV19 to TRBJ1-2; D is uncertain. Trimming cost V 3 bases and J 6 bases, with 11 bases left between them. CDR1 is LNHDA, CDR2 SQIVND, per germline (reference sequence). CDR3 size: 13 residues. The entire variable domain, with the rest obtained from reference TRBV19 and TRBJ1-2, is as follows: DGGITQSPKYLFRKEGQNVTLSCEQNLNHDAMYWYRQDPGQGLRLIYYSQIVNDFQKGDIAEGYSVSREKKESFPLTVTSAQKNPTAFYLCASSILLWDGYTFGSGTRLTVV.

V is TRBV11-2 and J is TRBJ1-1; perhaps TRBD1 as D (5 bases). Trimming cost V 1 base and J 2 bases, with 20 bases left between them. Germline V gene sequence: CDR1 SGHAT, CDR2 FQNNGV. The CDR3 loop spans 18 amino acids. CDR3 nucleotide sequence: TGTGCCAGCAGCTTAGGGAGCCGCGGTCGGGGGTTTAACACTGAAGCTTTCTTT. Encoded protein: CASSLGSRGRGFNTEAFF.

The CDR3 nucleotides are TGTGCCAGCAGTACGCCGGGACCGGTCTACGAGCAGTACTTC. Its protein product is CASSTPGPVYEQYF. The chain employs TRBV6-1 and TRBJ2-7; either TRBD1 or TRBD2 may fit D (5 bases each). This CDR3 is built from 14 residues. The germline gives CDR1 MNHNS, CDR2 SASEGT. V was clipped by 5 bases and J by 3 bases, with 14 bases between them.

The V call is TRBV4-3, the J call TRBJ2-5, with a tentative D call TRBD2 (6 bases). Germline loops: CDR1 LGHNA, CDR2 YSLEER. The CDR3 sequence is 16 residues long. V dropped 0 bases and J dropped 1 base, with 12 bases sitting between them. The chain's CDR3 is CASSQDSGVIQETQYF. CDR3 DNA: TGCGCCAGCAGCCAAGACTCGGGAGTAATCCAAGAGACCCAGTACTTC.

J is TRBJ2-5 and V is TRBV4-3, with 7 bases fitting TRBD1. Germline V lookup: CDR1 LGHNA, CDR2 YSLEER. V lost 4 bases to trimming and J lost 4 bases; unmatched junction nucleotides: 9. The CDR3 spans 15 residues. The CDR3 sequence: CASSPTRGQLETQYF. CDR3 nucleotide sequence: TGCGCCAGCAGCCCCACCCGGGGACAGTTAGAGACCCAGTACTTC.

A word on this clone: This same CDR3 is encoded by further DNA sequences in the sample. The DNA of the CDR3 is TGTGCCAGCAGTTTGGCGGGGGGACCCTACGAGCAGTACTTC. Its translation: CASSLAGGPYEQYF. The chain uses TRBV28 and TRBJ2-7, with 8 bases matching TRBD2. V was pared by 3 bases and J by 2 bases, with 3 bases of the junction left unmatched. In germline, CDR1 is MDHEN, CDR2 SYDVKM. The CDR3 length is 14 residues.

The V and J genes are TRBV29-1 and TRBJ2-1; D is possibly TRBD2 (5 bases). This CDR3 has 13 residues. CDR1 and CDR2 from the germline V gene are SQVTM and ANQGSEA. Trimming cost V 6 bases and J 2 bases, with 11 bases left between them. CDR3 DNA: TGCAGCGTCCCGAGCGGCCCCTACAATGAGCAGTTCTTC. Translation gives CSVPSGPYNEQFF.

This clone was detected a few times. This sequence joins TRBV11-2 and TRBJ1-2; no definite D call. The V end lost 0 bases, the J end lost 7 bases, and 15 bases lay between the germline ends. The germline CDR1 and CDR2 sequences are SGHAT and FQNNGV. This CDR3 spans 15 amino acids. The CDR3 DNA follows: TGTGCCAGCAGCTTAGAAGGTTGGGCAGGTGGTGGCTACACCTTC. It yields the protein CASSLEGWAGGGYTF.

This rearrangement joins TRBV27 to TRBJ2-1; possibly TRBD2 for D (7 bases). The V gene lost 10 bases and the J gene lost 7 bases, with 20 bases spanning the gap. Germline CDR1 MNHEY, CDR2 SMNVEV (reference sequence). The length of the CDR3 is 14 residues. DNA for the CDR3: TGTGCCATCTTGGGCGGGGGCCCCGGTAATGAGCAGTTCTTC. Its translation is CAILGGGPGNEQFF.

The chain combines TRBV4-1 with TRBJ2-4; TRBD1 or TRBD2 may be the D gene (5 bases each). Between the trimmed V and J ends, which lost 0 bases and 8 bases, there was a span of 17 bases. CDR1 MGHRA and CDR2 YSYEKL come from the germline V gene. The CDR3 totals 16 residues. CDR3 amino acids: CASSQDRGGLQDIQYF. The CDR3 nucleotides are TGCGCCAGCAGCCAAGATCGGGGCGGGTTACAGGACATTCAGTACTTC.

The rearrangement joins TRBV28 to TRBJ2-2; 8 bases agree with TRBD2. J gave up 5 bases and V 3 bases, and 8 bases lay outside the gene matches. CDR1 is MDHEN, CDR2 SYDVKM, per germline. CDR3 length: 16 residues. The CDR3 sequence: CASSFYGLAQTGELFF. Here the CDR3 DNA reads TGTGCCAGCAGTTTCTATGGACTAGCCCAAACCGGGGAGCTGTTTTTT.

The chain employs TRBV7-9 and TRBJ2-3; TRBD2 matches 8 bases. Trimming at V came to 5 bases and at J to 2 bases, leaving 12 bases not matched to a gene. This CDR3 region has 17 residues. Per germline, CDR1 SEHNR and CDR2 FQNEAQ (reference sequence). CDR3 DNA sequence: TGTGCCAGCAGCCCCCATAGCGGGGAGTTCTTCACAGATACGCAGTATTTT. Translated: CASSPHSGEFFTDTQYF.

The rearrangement joins TRBV5-7 to TRBJ1-6, with D unresolved. TRBV5-7 is flagged as an ORF with uncertain function. Trimming left V 2 bases short and J 1 base short, with 16 bases between. The CDR3 length is 18 residues. The CDR3 protein is CASSFLSFRVSYNSPLHF. CDR3 DNA: TGTGCCAGCAGCTTTCTCTCATTCCGGGTATCCTATAATTCACCCCTCCACTTT.

The rearrangement joins TRBV5-1 to TRBJ2-7; 9 bases are shared with TRBD1. Germline V gives CDR1 SGHRS, CDR2 YFSETQ. The V and J ends lost 4 bases and 5 bases, in that order; junction bases with no gene match: 10. The CDR3 contains 15 residues. As DNA, the CDR3 is TGCGCCAGCAGCCTCCGGGACAGGGCCCTAGACGAGCAGTACTTC. Translation gives CASSLRDRALDEQYF.

CDR3 nucleotide sequence: TGTGCCAGCAGTTTTTACAACACCGGGGAGCTGTTTTTT. It is translated as CASSFYNTGELFF. The gene calls are TRBV27 and TRBJ2-2; D gene ambiguous. This CDR3 is built from 13 residues. Germline-derived CDR1 and CDR2 are MNHEY and SMNVEV (reference sequence). V was trimmed by 3 bases and J by 2 bases, leaving 4 bases between them.

The chain recombines TRBV30 with TRBJ2-3; the D gene could be TRBD1 or TRBD2 (6 bases each). CDR1 is GTSNPN, CDR2 SVGIG, per germline (reference sequence). V lost 0 bases, J lost 0 bases, and 13 bases lay in between. This CDR3 has 16 amino acids. Here the CDR3 DNA reads TGTGCCTGGAGTGTGGGGGCTAGCGCCAGCACAGATACGCAGTATTTT. It codes for CAWSVGASASTDTQYF. Full variable domain (rest looked up from reference TRBV30 and TRBJ2-3): SQTIHQWPATLVQPVGSPLSLECTVEGTSNPNLYWYRQAAGRGLQLLFYSVGIGQISSEVPQNLSASRPQDRQFILSSKKLLLSDSGFYLCAWSVGASASTDTQYFGPGTRLTVL.

The chain joins TRBV13 to TRBJ2-5; D possibly matches TRBD1 or TRBD2 (5 bases each). CDR3 size: 15 residues. Germline CDR1 and CDR2: PRHDT and FYEKMQ (reference sequence). With 5 bases removed from V and 4 bases from J, the gap between germline ends came to 17 bases. CDR3 region: CASSTDWGRVETQYF. For the CDR3, the DNA is TGTGCCAGCAGCACCGATTGGGGGAGAGTAGAGACCCAGTACTTC. The variable domain in full, with the rest retrieved from reference TRBV13 and TRBJ2-5, is AAGVIQSPRHLIKEKRETATLKCYPIPRHDTVYWYQQGPGQDPQFLISFYEKMQSDKGSIPDRFSAQQFSDYHSELNMSSLELGDSALYFCASSTDWGRVETQYFGPGTRLLVL.

V is TRBV29-1 and J is TRBJ2-7; D unclear. CDR1 is SQVTM, CDR2 ANQGSEA, per germline. The CDR3 consists of 14 residues. Trimming left V 7 bases short and J 3 bases short, with 19 bases between. The CDR3 loop reads CSALTQGAHYEQYF. The CDR3 DNA sequence: TGCAGCGCCCTGACCCAAGGTGCCCACTACGAGCAGTACTTC.

This chain uses TRBV13 with TRBJ1-4, with no clear D. The CDR3 spans 13 residues. Trimming pared 5 bases from V and 4 bases from J, leaving 8 bases between. CDR1 is PRHDT and CDR2 is FYEKMQ in the germline V gene (reference sequence). The chain's CDR3 is CASSVGLNEKLFF. As DNA, the CDR3 is TGTGCCAGCAGCGTCGGACTTAATGAAAAACTGTTTTTT.

The genes are TRBV6-1 and TRBJ2-1; 14 bases align to TRBD2. Germline V gene sequence: CDR1 MNHNS, CDR2 SASEGT. CDR3 length: 19 amino acids. Trimming cost V 3 bases and J 8 bases; bases outside gene matches: 15. The CDR3, as DNA: TGTGCCAGCAGTGACGTACCTCCCGGGACTAGCGGGAGTGTCGATGAGCAGTTCTTC. Protein: CASSDVPPGTSGSVDEQFF.

The chain is built from TRBV9 and TRBJ2-1; D is possibly TRBD1 (6 bases). The germline CDR1 and CDR2 sequences are SGDLS and YYNGEE. The length of the CDR3 is 13 residues. V was clipped by 3 bases and J by 10 bases, with 14 bases between them. The CDR3 loop is CASSDPLDREQFF. CDR3 in DNA: TGTGCCAGCAGCGACCCCCTAGACAGGGAGCAGTTCTTC.

The chain's CDR3 is CASSVDTGYNYGYTF. The CDR3 DNA is TGTGCCAGCAGCGTAGATACAGGGTATAATTACGGCTACACCTTC. V and J are TRBV9 and TRBJ1-2; the D gene is possibly TRBD1 (6 bases). This CDR3 spans 15 amino acids. Trimming cost V 0 bases and J 8 bases, with 17 bases left between them. Germline V CDR1 and CDR2: SGDLS, YYNGEE.

The rearrangement links TRBV25-1 to TRBJ1-2, with D perhaps TRBD1 (5 bases). Germline CDR1 reads MGHDK; CDR2 reads SYGVNS. The CDR3 has 15 amino acids. V lost 3 bases and J lost 6, with 17 bases in between. The CDR3 coding sequence is TGTGCCAGCAGTGACCGCCAGGGAGGACCAAATGGCTACACCTTC. It translates to CASSDRQGGPNGYTF.

The chain is built from TRBV27 and TRBJ2-7; D might be TRBD2 (5 bases). Deletions cut 2 bases from V and 7 bases from J, with 12 bases between. The CDR3 contains 13 residues. Germline lookup yields CDR1 MNHEY and CDR2 SMNVEV (reference sequence). The CDR3: CASSLNRGIEQYF. DNA for the CDR3: TGTGCCAGCAGTTTAAATCGGGGAATTGAGCAGTACTTC.